Listed below are T cell receptor beta chains from one sample, sequenced in a study of cytomegalovirus exposure and HLA in healthy donors. TCRdb keeps only in-frame clones here, not all; method: immunoSEQ multiplex PCR. The table includes 97,000 or so clones, approximately 77% detected once. The sample comprised PBMCs. The receptors were sampled from a male donor in good health and CMV-seropositive. Both conserved end residues are part of each CDR3. The order of the fields is J gene, V gene, D gene, clone size, CDR3 protein, CDR3 DNA. D genes are given only for firm matches. Some rows have no size entry. The others give once, few or many, or a class for an expanded clone.

TRBJ2-1,TRBV15,TRBD2,-,CATIATSGTSGRAANEQFF,TGTGCCACCATCGCCACCTCCGGGACTAGCGGGAGGGCGGCTAATGAGCAGTTCTTC
TRBJ2-1,TRBV9,TRBD2,-,CASSVAWGLAGEVKFF,TGTGCCAGCAGCGTAGCTTGGGGACTAGCGGGAGAAGTGAAGTTCTTC
TRBJ2-3,TRBV7-2,TRBD2,-,CASSLTGTLAGVDTQYF,TGTGCCAGCAGCCTCACTGGGACACTAGCGGGAGTAGATACGCAGTATTTT
TRBJ1-1,TRBV28,-,-,CASFTIRRAFF,TGTGCCAGCTTCACTATAAGGAGAGCTTTCTTT
TRBJ1-5,TRBV30,-,-,CAWSLSGNQPQHF,TGTGCCTGGAGCCTCAGCGGCAATCAGCCCCAGCATTTT
TRBJ2-7,TRBV6-5,TRBD1,-,CASSYTGTGFPYEQYF,TGTGCCAGCAGTTACACCGGGACAGGTTTCCCTTACGAGCAGTACTTC
TRBJ2-7,TRBV27,TRBD2,few,CASSLALAGGSHEQYF,TGTGCCAGCAGTTTGGCCCTAGCGGGAGGCTCCCACGAGCAGTACTTC
TRBJ2-7,TRBV14,TRBD1,-,CASSPWTGSYEQYF,TGTGCCAGCAGCCCGTGGACAGGCTCCTACGAGCAGTACTTC
TRBJ1-2,TRBV27,-,-,CASSTGYGYTF,TGTGCCAGCAGTACAGGCTATGGCTACACCTTC
TRBJ2-6,TRBV5-1,TRBD2,once,CASKLAGGSNSGANVLTF,TGCGCCAGCAAACTAGCGGGCGGTTCAAACTCTGGGGCCAACGTCCTGACTTTC
TRBJ2-1,TRBV18,TRBD2,-,CASSPRGRAYNEQFF,TGTGCCAGCTCACCACGCGGGAGGGCCTACAATGAGCAGTTCTTC
TRBJ1-6,TRBV5-6,-,-,CASSLDRGYSRSPLHF,TGTGCCAGCAGCTTGGATAGGGGGTATAGTAGGTCACCCCTCCACTTT
TRBJ2-7,TRBV2,-,-,CASRNRESGEQYF,TGTGCCAGCAGAAACAGGGAATCGGGCGAGCAGTACTTC
TRBJ2-1,TRBV14,-,-,CASSPRRWGTSQQFF,TGTGCCAGCAGCCCGCGACGGTGGGGAACTAGCCAGCAGTTCTTC
TRBJ2-1,TRBV5-4,TRBD1,-,CASSSGTGPYNEQFF,TGTGCCAGCAGCTCCGGGACAGGCCCATACAATGAGCAGTTCTTC
TRBJ2-5,TRBV19,TRBD1,-,CASSMGGTGQETQYF,TGTGCCAGTAGTATGGGGGGGACAGGGCAAGAGACCCAGTACTTC
TRBJ2-1,TRBV19,TRBD2,-,CASSILGTNLLEQFF,TGTGCCAGTAGTATACTGGGGACTAATTTATTGGAGCAGTTCTTC
TRBJ2-7,TRBV7-6,-,-,CASSLATGSSYEQYF,TGTGCCAGCAGCTTAGCTACAGGGAGCTCCTACGAGCAGTACTTC
TRBJ1-1,TRBV5-1,-,once,CASSPAARVEAFF,TGCGCCAGCAGCCCGGCAGCCCGGGTTGAAGCTTTCTTT
TRBJ2-3,TRBV19,-,-,CASSISGTSDTDTQYF,TGTGCCAGTAGTATATCCGGGACTTCGGACACAGATACGCAGTATTTT
TRBJ2-1,TRBV4-3,TRBD2,few,CASSQAWPAGGPFSYNEQFF,TGCGCCAGCAGCCAAGCCTGGCCAGCGGGAGGTCCCTTCTCCTACAATGAGCAGTTCTTC
TRBJ2-1,TRBV9,TRBD2,once,CASSTSGSSYNEQFF,TGTGCCAGCAGCACTAGCGGGAGCTCCTACAATGAGCAGTTCTTC
TRBJ2-7,TRBV11-2,-,-,CASSRSSLGPLGF,TGTGCCAGCAGTCGTTCTAGTCTTGGTCCTCTTGGCTTC
TRBJ2-3,TRBV6-4,-,-,CARLSSGRLLPTDTQYF,TGTGCCAGGCTAAGCAGCGGACGACTCCTCCCCACAGATACGCAGTATTTT
TRBJ2-1,TRBV7-3,-,-,CASSLADSSYNEQFF,TGTGCCAGCAGCTTGGCGGACAGCTCCTACAATGAGCAGTTCTTC
TRBJ2-7,TRBV7-3,TRBD2,-,CASSFRVRLAGGPPTYEQYF,TGTGCCAGCAGCTTTCGAGTCCGACTAGCGGGAGGGCCGCCGACCTACGAGCAGTACTTC
TRBJ1-1,TRBV7-2,TRBD1,-,CASSWGQGHTEAFF,TGTGCCAGCAGCTGGGGACAGGGCCACACTGAAGCTTTCTTT
TRBJ1-2,TRBV18,TRBD1,-,CASSPRQGDYGYTF,TGTGCCAGCTCACCCAGACAGGGCGACTATGGCTACACCTTC
TRBJ2-3,TRBV11-3,-,-,CASSLGGLEGDTQYF,TGTGCCAGCAGCTTAGGGGGGCTTGAGGGGGATACGCAGTATTTT
TRBJ1-1,TRBV5-4,-,-,CASRTSRNGNEAFF,TGTGCCAGCAGAACGTCCAGGAACGGGAATGAAGCTTTCTTC
TRBJ2-1,TRBV6-1,TRBD2,few,CASSALTSGKNEQFF,TGTGCCAGCAGTGCCCTTACTAGCGGGAAGAATGAGCAGTTCTTC
TRBJ2-7,TRBV9,TRBD2,-,CASSPSSGMKSYEQYF,TGTGCCAGCAGCCCCTCTAGCGGGATGAAATCCTACGAGCAGTACTTC
TRBJ2-7,TRBV6-5,-,-,CASSPSQGTYEQYF,TGTGCCAGCAGTCCCTCCCAGGGAACCTACGAGCAGTACTTC
TRBJ2-2,TRBV28,-,few,CARRANSNTGELFF,TGTGCCAGACGCGCCAATTCTAACACCGGGGAGCTGTTTTTT
TRBJ1-2,TRBV4-1,TRBD1,few,CASSVDRETYGYTF,TGCGCCAGCAGCGTTGACAGGGAGACCTATGGCTACACCTTC
TRBJ2-2,TRBV27,TRBD2,-,CASSSYLAGGGELFF,TGTGCCAGCAGTTCCTATCTAGCGGGGGGCGGGGAGCTGTTTTTT
TRBJ2-7,TRBV7-9,TRBD2,-,CASSPRRGREMYEQYF,TGTGCCAGCAGCCCCCGGCGAGGGAGGGAAATGTACGAGCAGTACTTC
TRBJ2-1,TRBV28,-,-,CASSLRTTQYEQFF,TGTGCCAGCAGTTTGAGGACTACTCAGTATGAGCAGTTCTTC
TRBJ1-2,TRBV4-1,TRBD1,-,CASSPGQGAGYGYTF,TGCGCCAGCAGCCCGGGACAGGGGGCGGGCTATGGCTACACCTTC
TRBJ1-5,TRBV19,TRBD1,-,CASNGKRSETGGSQPQHF,TGTGCCAGTAACGGAAAAAGGAGCGAGACAGGGGGGAGTCAGCCCCAGCATTTT
TRBJ2-2,TRBV15,-,-,CATSRPGEGTGELFF,TGTGCCACCAGCAGGCCGGGAGAGGGCACCGGGGAGCTGTTTTTT
TRBJ2-3,TRBV2,TRBD2,-,CASRGGTSTDTQYF,TGTGCCAGCAGGGGGGGGACTAGCACAGATACGCAGTATTTT
TRBJ2-1,TRBV9,TRBD2,-,CARPGTSVNEQFF,TGTGCCAGACCCGGGACTAGCGTTAATGAGCAGTTCTTC
TRBJ2-1,TRBV2,TRBD2,few,CASSDLAGGYNEQFF,TGTGCCAGCAGTGATCTAGCGGGAGGGTACAATGAGCAGTTCTTC
TRBJ1-3,TRBV19,-,-,CASSPPAVSGNTIYF,TGTGCCAGTAGTCCCCCCGCGGTCTCTGGAAACACCATATATTTT
TRBJ2-7,TRBV7-8,TRBD2,-,CASSLRGTSGSYEQYF,TGTGCCAGCAGCTTACGGGGGACTAGCGGGAGTTACGAGCAGTACTTC
TRBJ2-2,TRBV5-1,TRBD2,few,CASSPGLAGYTGELFF,TGCGCCAGCAGCCCGGGACTAGCGGGATACACCGGGGAGCTGTTTTTT
TRBJ2-3,TRBV11-3,TRBD1,-,CASSSGQGRGTDTQYF,TGTGCCAGCAGCTCCGGACAGGGAAGAGGCACAGATACGCAGTATTTT
TRBJ2-7,TRBV6-5,-,many,CASSYGLEGYF,TGTGCCAGCAGTTACGGGTTAGAGGGGTACTTC
TRBJ2-7,TRBV6-6,-,-,CASSPQDYEQYF,TGTGCCAGCAGCCCCCAGGACTACGAGCAGTACTTC
TRBJ2-7,TRBV27,-,-,CASSLLLGKGYEQYF,TGTGCCAGCAGTTTATTACTAGGGAAAGGCTACGAGCAGTACTTC
TRBJ2-1,TRBV6-6,TRBD1,-,CASSGQGAHNEQFF,TGTGCCAGCAGCGGACAGGGGGCGCACAATGAGCAGTTCTTC
TRBJ2-1,TRBV7-2,-,-,CASSLVALYNEQFF,TGTGCCAGCAGCTTGGTGGCCCTCTACAATGAGCAGTTCTTC
TRBJ1-1,TRBV9,-,once,CASSVAGADNTEAFF,TGTGCCAGCAGCGTAGCTGGGGCAGACAACACTGAAGCTTTCTTT